The 10 T cell receptor beta chains given below trace back to one sample, sequenced in a study of cytomegalovirus exposure and HLA in healthy donors. Profiled with immunoSEQ multiplex PCR; TCRdb holds only in-frame clones, not every one. The sample lists 110,000 to 150,000 clones, roughly 93% seen once, with about 1.7% in the top ten. The sequenced sample consisted of PBMCs. These receptors were collected from a man aged 18 to 30 in good health and CMV-seropositive.

V gene TRBV5-4 combines with J gene TRBJ2-5; 7 bases fit TRBD2. Germline CDR1 reads SGHNT; CDR2 reads YYREEE (reference sequence). This CDR3 comprises 14 residues. J lost 2 bases, V lost 0 bases, and 1 base had no gene match. The CDR3 coding sequence is TGTGCCAGCAGCTTGGGGGGGGGACAAGAGACCCAGTACTTC. Translating it yields CASSLGGGQETQYF.

Details on this clone: One end of the junction is discordant with germline, which a read error may explain. J is TRBJ1-2 and V is TRBV2; D gene ambiguous. Looked up from germline, CDR1 is SNHLY and CDR2 is FYNNEI. This CDR3 contains 12 residues. CDR3 sequence reads: CASREDGYGYTF. The CDR3 DNA is TGTGCCAGCAGGGAAGACGGTTATGGCTACACCTTC.

The J gene is TRBJ2-5, the V gene TRBV4-1; a possible D gene is TRBD2 (5 bases). The CDR3 is made up of 13 amino acids. Trimming cost V 4 bases and J 3 bases, with 9 bases left between them. Germline CDR1 MGHRA, CDR2 YSYEKL. CDR3 nucleotides: TGCGCCAGCAGCCTCACCGGGGAAGAGACCCAGTACTTC. Its translation is CASSLTGEETQYF.

V and J are TRBV6-5 and TRBJ2-3; 8 bases map to TRBD2. The CDR3 contains 15 residues. Germline V gives CDR1 MNHEY, CDR2 SVGAGI. Trimming removed 4 bases from V and 4 bases from J; junction bases left unmatched: 7. CDR3 in DNA: TGTGCCAGCAGTTCGCTCAGCGGGAGCTCAGATACGCAGTATTTT. It yields the protein CASSSLSGSSDTQYF.

The chain joins TRBV15 to TRBJ2-5; D gene ambiguous. Germline V lookup: CDR1 LNHNV, CDR2 YYDKDF (reference sequence). Between the trimmed V and J ends, which lost 6 bases and 5 bases, there was a span of 13 bases. The CDR3 covers 13 residues. The CDR3 loop reads CATRRPGRETQYF. CDR3 DNA sequence: TGTGCCACCAGACGGCCTGGGCGTGAGACCCAGTACTTC.

This chain joins TRBV19 and TRBJ1-1; D gene unclear. Germline CDR1 and CDR2: LNHDA and SQIVND (reference sequence). The CDR3 runs 15 residues. Trimming removed 5 bases from V and 7 bases from J, with 20 bases in between. In nucleotides, the CDR3 is TGTGCCAGTAGTCCCGACATGGGCAGGCCGCTTGAAGCTTTCTTT. Translated, it gives CASSPDMGRPLEAFF.

V usage is TRBV5-1 and J usage is TRBJ2-7; D perhaps matches TRBD1 (6 bases). Trimming stripped 2 bases from V and 2 bases from J, with 14 bases between. The CDR3 length is 15 residues. CDR1 is SGHRS and CDR2 is YFSETQ in the germline V gene. The CDR3: CASSLGGAVPYEQYF. In DNA, the CDR3 is TGCGCCAGCAGCTTAGGGGGTGCGGTACCCTACGAGCAGTACTTC. The full variable domain, completed using reference TRBV5-1 and TRBJ2-7, is KAGVTQTPRYLIKTRGQQVTLSCSPISGHRSVSWYQQTPGQGLQFLFEYFSETQRNKGNFPGRFSGRQFSNSRSEMNVSTLELGDSALYLCASSLGGAVPYEQYFGPGTRLTVT.

The V call is TRBV6-1, the J call TRBJ2-7; no firm D call. This CDR3 spans 12 amino acids. Germline CDR1 MNHNS, CDR2 SASEGT. Trimming shortened V by 1 base and J by 5 bases, and 6 bases separated the two germline ends. CDR3 residues: CASSEDMDEQYF. CDR3 DNA sequence: TGTGCCAGCAGTGAAGACATGGACGAGCAGTACTTC.

V and J are TRBV10-3 and TRBJ2-1; the D gene is possibly TRBD2 (5 bases). CDR1 is ENHRY, CDR2 SYGVKD, per germline. V gave up 3 bases and J gave up 6 bases, with 9 bases separating them. The CDR3 runs 13 residues. The CDR3 region is CAISERLINEQFF. The CDR3 bases are TGTGCCATCAGTGAACGACTAATCAATGAGCAGTTCTTC.

This clone has just one count. V usage is TRBV25-1 and J usage is TRBJ2-1; possibly TRBD1 for D (6 bases). The length of the CDR3 is 13 residues. The germline CDR1 and CDR2 sequences are MGHDK and SYGVNS. Trimming shortened V by 6 bases and J by 0 bases, and 6 bases separated the two germline ends. The CDR3 nucleotides are TGTGCCAGCAGACAGGGCTCCTACAATGAGCAGTTCTTC. Its protein is CASRQGSYNEQFF.